This T cell receptor beta chain was observed in a study of blood T cell repertoires in COVID-19 (dated by TCRdb to about 2020). Turning to the overall study: Samples from collaborators originated in the United States, Italy and Spain and spanned both the acute and convalescent phases of COVID-19. The material from the prospective study consisted of cDNA or gDNA derived from T cells, B-cell-depleted T cells, or PBMCs. Deeply sampled blood TCRbeta repertoires from subjects exposed to, actively infected with, or recovered from COVID-19 were included in the dataset. A freely available public database, intended as a resource for researchers studying the immune response to SARS-CoV-2, is where the repertoires were released. Samples were obtained from the ongoing ImmuneRACE study (first 160 participants) and from 950 to 1,500 subjects provided by 6 global collaborators. A de-identified subject ID, COVID-19 status, age in years and sex were almost always included in the sample metadata. Where HLA class I and class II types were available, the types were taken from metadata supplied by the sample provider, not from assay-based typing. What the study reported, not specific to this receptor: The amount of clinical and demographic metadata varied by source and participant and was provided uncurated.

TCRbeta CDR3 regions were amplified from genomic DNA by means of the immunoSEQ Assay, a bias-controlled multiplex PCR. The study's own analysis went as follows. Within the assay, amplification of reference gene primers was used to estimate how many nucleated cells each sample contained. To quantify the absolute abundance of each unique TCRbeta CDR3 rearrangement, sequence reads were collapsed and filtered. For each sample, productive Simpson clonality was calculated by taking the square root of Simpson's diversity index across productive rearrangements. As stored in TCRdb, this immuneACCESS dataset retains in-frame rearrangements with V and J assigned. A fraction of the clones does not appear; measured against another copy, unresolved V genes explain less than half of the discrepancy, and the remainder lacks a known reason. D and trimming were read from the DNA, whereas the V and J calls and clone size are those reported in that table. The sample table records 55,000 to 65,000 clones; 60% to 80% of these occur just once. Jointly, the top ten make up roughly 3.2% of the sample.

Whole blood was collected in K2EDTA tubes by collaborating institutions according to the institutions' own protocols. For TCRbeta analysis, collaborators shipped samples as frozen whole blood, isolated PBMCs, or DNA extracted from either of those sample types. This clone showed up just once. The target of this receptor is not known. Base-call qualities are not available, and no considerably larger clone is one nucleotide away. The CDR3 has 13 amino acids, counting the end cysteine and phenylalanine. Of all the DNA, just the CDR3 is kept, 39 bases in frame from base 1. CDR1 and CDR2, per the germline V gene, are MNHEY and SVGAGI. At the junction V is shortened by 10 bases and J by 0 bases, with 12 bases in between.

The TCR was taken from a man aged 60-69 years with acute or convalescent COVID-19. The chain is made from TRBV6-5 and TRBJ1-2, with no confident D gene call. The sample taken for sequencing was peripheral blood. The DNA sequence is TGTGCCACCTCACCGGGGTCTAACTATGGCTACACCTTC. Its protein product is CATSPGSNYGYTF.